The next 26 T cell receptor beta chains were all read from a single sample in a study of OX40 agonist ivuxolimab in advanced cancers. Here immunoSEQ multiplex PCR was the method, and the copy in TCRdb shows in-frame clones only, minus some. The data show about 21,000 clones, with 83% seen just once and around 18% held by the top ten. The sequencing here drew on CD4+ or CD8+ T cells sorted from blood, taken in a trial of the OX40 agonist ivuxolimab. The receptor set was obtained from an adult with an advanced solid tumor such as melanoma, head and neck, liver or kidney cancer.

This clone was seen once. The chain joins TRBV11-3 to TRBJ2-3; D assignment may be TRBD1 or TRBD2 (5 bases each). The CDR3 is 16 amino acids. V was clipped by 1 base and J by 0 bases, with 11 bases between them. The germline V gene encodes CDR1 SGHNT and CDR2 YENEEA. The CDR3 is CASSLGEWDSTDTQYF. The CDR3 bases are TGTGCCAGCAGCTTAGGGGAGTGGGACAGCACAGATACGCAGTATTTT. The full variable domain, in which reference TRBV11-3 and TRBJ2-3 provide the parts outside the CDR3, is EAGVVQSPRYKIIEKKQPVAFWCNPISGHNTLYWYLQNLGQGPELLIRYENEEAVDDSQLPKDRFSAERLKGVDSTLKIQPAELGDSAVYLCASSLGEWDSTDTQYFGPGTRLTVL.

V and J are TRBV6-1 and TRBJ2-7; a weak D match, TRBD1 (5 bases). V was pared by 6 bases and J by 3 bases, with 9 bases between. Per germline, CDR1 MNHNS and CDR2 SASEGT. The CDR3 is made up of 12 amino acids. CDR3 DNA sequence: TGTGCCAGCAGCACCGACAGCTACGAGCAGTACTTC. Protein sequence: CASSTDSYEQYF.

V usage is TRBV11-2 and J usage is TRBJ2-7; D is uncertain. This CDR3 contains 15 residues. Trimming removed 1 base from V and 3 bases from J, with 13 bases in between. Per the germline V gene, CDR1 is SGHAT and CDR2 is FQNNGV. CDR3 DNA sequence: TGTGCCAGCAGCTTAGGACCTGAGAGGCACTACGAGCAGTACTTC. Translation: CASSLGPERHYEQYF. The full variable domain, completed using reference TRBV11-2 and TRBJ2-7, is EAGVAQSPRYKIIEKRQSVAFWCNPISGHATLYWYQQILGQGPKLLIQFQNNGVVDDSQLPKDRFSAERLKGVDSTLKIQPAKLEDSAVYLCASSLGPERHYEQYFGPGTRLTVT.

The genes are TRBV4-2 and TRBJ1-5; TRBD1 matches at 7 bases. V shed 0 bases and J 4 bases; nucleotides not matched to a gene: 3. Per germline, CDR1 LGHNA and CDR2 YNFKEQ. The CDR3 length is 15 residues. As DNA, the CDR3 is TGTGCCAGCAGCCAAGACAGGGGGAGGAATCAGCCCCAGCATTTT. It specifies CASSQDRGRNQPQHF.

The chain has TRBV4-2 and TRBJ2-5; 9 nucleotides align to TRBD2. After removal of 0 bases from V and 1 base from J, the junction contained 3 bases not matched to a gene. The CDR3 has 16 amino acids. Germline lookup yields CDR1 LGHNA and CDR2 YNFKEQ. The CDR3, as DNA: TGTGCCAGCAGCCAAGATCTAGCGGGACTCCAAGAGACCCAGTACTTC. It specifies CASSQDLAGLQETQYF.

For the CDR3, the DNA is TGTGCCTGGACCGGGCCGTTCTACAATGAGCAGTTCTTC. It translates to CAWTGPFYNEQFF. The J gene is TRBJ2-1, the V gene TRBV30; D is unclear. V dropped 4 bases and J dropped 3 bases, with 10 bases sitting between them. The CDR3 spans 13 residues. From germline, CDR1 is GTSNPN and CDR2 SVGIG (reference sequence).

This clone has just one count. The CDR3 DNA reads TGCGCCAGCAGTGAGTTCCGGGTTAGCAATCAGCCCCAGCATTTT. Its protein is CASSEFRVSNQPQHF. The chain joins TRBV10-2 to TRBJ1-5, with unresolved D. The V end was cut by 1 base, the J end by 0 bases, with 7 bases between. Germline CDR1 reads WSHSY; CDR2 reads SAAADI. The CDR3 contains 15 residues.

The chain combines TRBV6-1 with TRBJ2-3, with D maybe TRBD1 (6 bases). The CDR3 is 16 residues long. Germline values: CDR1 MNHNS, CDR2 SASEGT. V lost 3 bases to trimming and J lost 0 bases, with 13 bases between them. CDR3 DNA: TGTGCCAGCAGTGATTTAAGGGGGTATAGCACAGATACGCAGTATTTT. Amino acid sequence: CASSDLRGYSTDTQYF.

The chain combines TRBV7-9 with TRBJ1-3; 10 nucleotides line up with TRBD1. The CDR3 is made up of 15 amino acids. V dropped 2 bases and J dropped 8; count of bases not matched to a gene: 6. Germline V gene data show CDR1 as SEHNR and CDR2 as FQNEAQ (reference sequence). The CDR3 protein is CASSLTTGGEDTIYF. The CDR3 DNA is TGTGCCAGCAGCTTAACGACAGGGGGCGAAGACACCATATATTTT.

This chain links TRBV30 with TRBJ2-7; D is ambiguous. V lost 5 bases to trimming and J lost 5 bases, with 16 bases between them. Germline V gene data show CDR1 as GTSNPN and CDR2 as SVGIG (reference sequence). The CDR3 runs to 13 residues. The CDR3 DNA reads TGTGCCTGGGAGAGGATTAGAGGCGACGAGCAGTACTTC. Encoded protein: CAWERIRGDEQYF.

This chain uses TRBV6-4 with TRBJ2-3, with 11 bases identical to TRBD2. The V segment lost 3 bases and the J segment 3 bases; nucleotides outside the gene matches: 5. CDR1 is MRHNA, CDR2 SNTAGT, per germline. The CDR3 is 16 residues long. As DNA, the CDR3 is TGTGCCAGCAGTGAGCTAGCGGGGGGCCTAACAGATACGCAGTATTTT. It is translated as CASSELAGGLTDTQYF.

The chain uses TRBV5-6 and TRBJ1-1; D might be TRBD1 (5 bases). V lost 1 base and J 2 bases, leaving 12 bases between the germline ends. Germline V gives CDR1 SGHDT, CDR2 YYEEEE. The CDR3 is 15 residues long. In nucleotides, the CDR3 is TGTGCCAGCAGCTTGCAGGGACCCGCCAACACTGAAGCTTTCTTT. This translates into CASSLQGPANTEAFF.

V is TRBV9 and J is TRBJ2-1; D unclear. The CDR3 sequence is 15 residues long. V was clipped by 0 bases and J by 3 bases, with 10 bases between them. Germline V CDR1 and CDR2: SGDLS, YYNGEE. The CDR3 reads CASSVGLGNYNEQFF. The CDR3 DNA is TGTGCCAGCAGCGTAGGGTTGGGAAACTACAATGAGCAGTTCTTC.

J is TRBJ2-7 and V is TRBV7-9, with 9 bases aligning to TRBD1. V lost 5 bases and J lost 2; bases outside the gene matches: 4. The germline V gene has CDR1 SEHNR and CDR2 FQNEAQ (reference sequence). CDR3 length: 14 amino acids. The CDR3 DNA is TGTGCCAGCAGCCCCCGGGACAGGGCCTACGAGCAGTACTTC. This codes for CASSPRDRAYEQYF.

The chain combines TRBV27 with TRBJ2-1; D gene unclear. The CDR3 spans 13 residues. Germline-derived CDR1 and CDR2 are MNHEY and SMNVEV (reference sequence). Trimming took off 5 bases at V and 5 bases at J, with 10 bases between the two ends. Written as DNA, the CDR3 is TGTGCCAGCAGTCATCGGACCAACAATGAGCAGTTCTTC. Protein product: CASSHRTNNEQFF.

This chain connects TRBV7-9 to TRBJ2-4; TRBD2 aligns across 7 bases. The trim removed 5 bases at V and 7 bases at J, leaving 11 bases unmatched. The CDR3 is 15 residues long. The germline CDR1 and CDR2 sequences are SEHNR and FQNEAQ (reference sequence). CDR3 coding DNA: TGTGCCAGCAGCCATCCCCGGGGACTACAGAACATTCAGTACTTC. It yields the protein CASSHPRGLQNIQYF.

The V and J genes are TRBV19 and TRBJ1-5; D is unresolved. The V and J ends lost 5 bases and 0 bases respectively, with 5 bases between them. From germline, CDR1 is LNHDA and CDR2 SQIVND (reference sequence). The length of the CDR3 is 13 residues. The CDR3 spells CASSSGSNQPQHF. DNA for the CDR3: TGTGCCAGTAGTTCCGGTAGCAATCAGCCCCAGCATTTT. Full variable domain (remainder filled in from reference TRBV19 and TRBJ1-5): DGGITQSPKYLFRKEGQNVTLSCEQNLNHDAMYWYRQDPGQGLRLIYYSQIVNDFQKGDIAEGYSVSREKKESFPLTVTSAQKNPTAFYLCASSSGSNQPQHFGDGTRLSIL.

This chain links TRBV29-1 with TRBJ2-5; unclear D gene. V was trimmed by 3 bases and J by 4 bases, leaving 9 bases between them. Germline assignment: CDR1 SQVTM and CDR2 ANQGSEA. This CDR3 comprises 12 residues. This CDR3 is CSVDGRGETQYF. The CDR3 DNA is TGCAGCGTTGACGGCCGAGGAGAGACCCAGTACTTC.

Relative to its sample, this clone is medium-sized (0.01 to 0.1%). This chain links TRBV10-2 with TRBJ1-4; D call uncertain. Looked up from germline, CDR1 is WSHSY and CDR2 is SAAADI. The CDR3 spans 15 residues. Deletions cut 2 bases from V and 17 bases from J, with 24 bases between. The CDR3 spells CASSEAGMLMKRRFF. The CDR3 DNA reads TGCGCCAGCAGTGAGGCAGGAATGTTAATGAAAAGGCGATTTTTT.

The chain recombines TRBV7-2 with TRBJ1-2, with 11 bases lining up with TRBD1. Germline V lookup: CDR1 SGHTA, CDR2 FQGNSA. CDR3 size: 15 residues. Trimming took 5 bases from V and 7 from J; bases not matched to a gene: 9. The CDR3, as DNA: TGTGCCAGCAGCACCGGACAGGGGGCGCGGGGTGGCTACACCTTC. It yields the protein CASSTGQGARGGYTF.

The rearrangement joins TRBV6-6 to TRBJ1-1; no reliable D call. From germline, CDR1 is MNHNY and CDR2 SVGAGI (reference sequence). V was trimmed by 5 bases and J by 1 base, leaving 8 bases between them. This CDR3 comprises 13 residues. The CDR3 protein is CASSRVWNTEAFF. The CDR3 region has the DNA TGTGCCAGCAGTAGGGTCTGGAACACTGAAGCTTTCTTT.

This sequence joins TRBV5-8 and TRBJ2-7; D not resolved. V was pared by 1 base and J by 4 bases, with 6 bases between. The CDR3 length is 12 residues. CDR1 is SGHTS, CDR2 YDEGEE, per germline. The CDR3 loop reads CASSLNSYEQYF. The CDR3 DNA is TGTGCCAGCAGCTTGAATAGTTACGAGCAGTACTTC.

This clone was observed once. The genes are TRBV11-2 and TRBJ2-5; unclear D gene. This CDR3 has 13 amino acids. In germline, CDR1 is SGHAT, CDR2 FQNNGV. The V gene lost 5 bases and the J gene lost 3 bases, with 10 bases spanning the gap. This CDR3 reads CASSPRLEETQYF. Written as DNA, the CDR3 is TGTGCCAGCAGCCCCCGGTTAGAAGAGACCCAGTACTTC. The complete variable domain, with remaining parts taken from reference TRBV11-2 and TRBJ2-5, reads EAGVAQSPRYKIIEKRQSVAFWCNPISGHATLYWYQQILGQGPKLLIQFQNNGVVDDSQLPKDRFSAERLKGVDSTLKIQPAKLEDSAVYLCASSPRLEETQYFGPGTRLLVL.

V is TRBV6-6 and J is TRBJ1-1, with D possibly TRBD1 on 6 matching bases. CDR3 length: 14 amino acids. In germline, CDR1 is MNHNY, CDR2 SVGAGI (reference sequence). V was trimmed by 1 base and J by 6 bases, leaving 12 bases between them. CDR3 loop: CASSYLKGGSEAFF. The CDR3 DNA is TGTGCCAGCAGTTACTTAAAAGGGGGATCTGAAGCTTTCTTT.

The V call is TRBV29-1, the J call TRBJ1-2, with D hard to call. V was pared by 4 bases and J by 2 bases, with 14 bases between. The CDR3 has 14 residues. CDR1 SQVTM and CDR2 ANQGSEA come from the germline V gene. The CDR3 spells CSVVEGRKNYGYTF. The CDR3 DNA is TGCAGCGTTGTAGAAGGGCGGAAGAACTATGGCTACACCTTC.

There are a few counts of this clone. The V and J genes are TRBV5-6 and TRBJ2-1, with D tentatively TRBD2 (7 bases). The CDR3 totals 16 residues. The V gene's germline CDR1 is SGHDT and CDR2 YYEEEE. The V gene lost 0 bases and the J gene lost 2 bases, with 12 bases spanning the gap. The CDR3 loop is CASSLDRGATYNEQFF. DNA for the CDR3: TGTGCCAGCAGCTTGGATCGGGGGGCCACCTACAATGAGCAGTTCTTC.